These T cell receptor beta chains were read from a single sample in a study of T cell responses to AZD1222 COVID-19 vaccine. Sequencing was performed with immunoSEQ multiplex PCR; in TCRdb, only in-frame clones are kept and a portion is missing. The sample shows about 140,000 clones, more than 90% of them seen only once. Sample: peripheral blood, taken on day 0 of AZD1222 vaccination. All receptors come from an adult in good health. CDR3s include the opening cysteine and the closing phenylalanine or tryptophan. D genes are given only for firm matches. Rows give clone size only sometimes, using once, few, many, or a class for an expanded clone.

clone_size,j_call,d_call,v_call,cdr3_nt,cdr3_aa
.,TRBJ2-7,.,TRBV28,TGTGCCAGCACCTCAGATTTGGAGCAGTACTTC,CASTSDLEQYF
once,TRBJ2-7,.,TRBV6-6,TGTGCCAGCAGTTATCTGCACCTCTCCTACGAGCAGTACTTC,CASSYLHLSYEQYF
.,TRBJ1-1,TRBD1,TRBV4-1,TGCGCCAGCAGCCCCGGACAGGGGGCTACGGGTACTGAAGCTTTCTTT,CASSPGQGATGTEAFF
.,TRBJ1-2,.,TRBV7-9,TGTGCCAGCACCCCCCTCTTAGGGCGAGGCTACACCTTC,CASTPLLGRGYTF
.,TRBJ1-2,TRBD1,TRBV7-2,TGTGCCAGCATTCCCGGTCGAGGGACAGCTTATGGCTACACCTTC,CASIPGRGTAYGYTF
.,TRBJ1-1,TRBD1,TRBV5-5,TGTGCCAGCAGCATTCGGGACAGGGGAACTGAAGCTTTCTTT,CASSIRDRGTEAFF
.,TRBJ2-3,TRBD2,TRBV3-1/TRBV3-2,TGTGCCAGCAGCCCCCGGACTAGCGGCACAGATACGCAGTATTTT,CASSPRTSGTDTQYF
.,TRBJ2-3,.,TRBV25-1,TGTGCCAGCAGTATCTTAGAGAGGATAGATACGCAGTATTTT,CASSILERIDTQYF
.,TRBJ2-7,.,TRBV2,TGTGCCAGCAGTGAATGGAACGACGGTGTGCAGTACTTC,CASSEWNDGVQYF
.,TRBJ2-7,TRBD1,TRBV27,TGTGCCAGCAGTTTATGGGGGGAACAGGGGGCGTACGAGCAGTACTTC,CASSLWGEQGAYEQYF
few,TRBJ1-6,.,TRBV6-5,TGTGCCAGCAGTTCGCCAGGTTCCTATAATTCACCCCTCCACTTT,CASSSPGSYNSPLHF
.,TRBJ1-6,.,TRBV7-9,TGTGCCAGCAGCGCATGGGGACGGTATAATTCACCCCTCCACTTT,CASSAWGRYNSPLHF
.,TRBJ1-1,.,TRBV5-1,TGCGCCAGCAGCTTGGTTCGGGGACGGACTGAAGCTTTCTTT,CASSLVRGRTEAFF
.,TRBJ2-1,.,TRBV9,TGTGCCAGCAGCCCCGTTCAGGGCCTGTTCTTC,CASSPVQGLFF
.,TRBJ1-1,.,TRBV19,TGTGCCAGTACCGATCCCACCGGACAATTCATGAACACTGAAGCTTTCTTT,CASTDPTGQFMNTEAFF
.,TRBJ2-5,TRBD1,TRBV4-1,TGCGCCAGCAGCCAAGATCTACAGGGGGTTCGGGAGACCCAGTACTTC,CASSQDLQGVRETQYF
.,TRBJ2-5,TRBD1,TRBV10-3,TGTGCCATCAGTGAGGCCGGGACAGAAGAGACCCAGTACTTC,CAISEAGTEETQYF
.,TRBJ1-3,.,TRBV20-1,TGCAGTGCTCCAATTGGAAACACCATATATTTT,CSAPIGNTIYF
.,TRBJ2-7,TRBD1,TRBV18,TGTGCCAGCTCACGGGAGACAGGGGACATCTACGAGCAGTACTTC,CASSRETGDIYEQYF
.,TRBJ2-2,.,TRBV2,TGTGCCAGCAGACAGGGAACCGGGGAGCTGTTTTTT,CASRQGTGELFF
few,TRBJ1-2,TRBD1,TRBV10-3,TGTGCCACAAACTTACAGGGGGCGCATGGCTCTGGCTACACCTTC,CATNLQGAHGSGYTF
.,TRBJ2-6,.,TRBV7-9,TGTGCCAGCAGCCGTACAGGGACTGGGGCCAACGTCCTGACTTTC,CASSRTGTGANVLTF
.,TRBJ2-7,.,TRBV24-1,TGTGCCACCAGTGACAAGTCCCCCTACGAGCAGTACTTC,CATSDKSPYEQYF
.,TRBJ2-1,.,TRBV7-9,TGTGCCAGCAGCTTAGGCAGACAGACCCTCTACAATGAGCAGTTCTTC,CASSLGRQTLYNEQFF
once,TRBJ2-3,.,TRBV11-1,TGTGCCAGCAGCTCCGGGACCACAGACCACGCAGATACGCAGTATTTT,CASSSGTTDHADTQYF
.,TRBJ2-7,.,TRBV28,TGTGCCAGCAGTTTCGGGACTTACTACGAGCAGTACTTC,CASSFGTYYEQYF
.,TRBJ2-5,TRBD2,TRBV27,TGTGCCAGCAGTTTACTAGCGGGAGGACCCCGCCAAGAGACCCAGTACTTC,CASSLLAGGPRQETQYF
.,TRBJ1-1,.,TRBV5-1,TGCGCCAGCAGCTTGGCGCGGTCGGGGCCCACTGAAGCTTTCTTT,CASSLARSGPTEAFF
once,TRBJ2-5,TRBD2,TRBV28,TGTGCCAGCAGAAGGGGACTAGCGGGAGGGCGGACCCAGTACTTC,CASRRGLAGGRTQYF
.,TRBJ2-5,.,TRBV7-2,TGTGCCAGCAGCTTAGATAGGACAGAAGAGACCCAGTACTTC,CASSLDRTEETQYF
.,TRBJ1-2,.,TRBV28,TGTGCCAGCAGTTCACCCGTCGACAGAAACTATGGCTACACCTTC,CASSSPVDRNYGYTF
once,TRBJ1-1,.,TRBV24-1,TGTGCCACCAGTGATGGGGGAGGGAACACTGAAGCTTTCTTT,CATSDGGGNTEAFF
.,TRBJ2-1,.,TRBV5-1,TGCGCCAGCAGCTTGTTCCTCGAAGATAATGAGCAGTTCTTC,CASSLFLEDNEQFF
.,TRBJ1-2,.,TRBV6-5,TGTGCCAGCAGTCAGGGGTACGGCTACACCTTC,CASSQGYGYTF
.,TRBJ2-7,TRBD1,TRBV10-3,TGTGCCATCAGGGACAGGGGCGGCGAGCAGTACTTC,CAIRDRGGEQYF
once,TRBJ2-3,TRBD1,TRBV5-5,TGTGCCAGCAGTGAAGGGACAGGGCAAGATACGCAGTATTTT,CASSEGTGQDTQYF